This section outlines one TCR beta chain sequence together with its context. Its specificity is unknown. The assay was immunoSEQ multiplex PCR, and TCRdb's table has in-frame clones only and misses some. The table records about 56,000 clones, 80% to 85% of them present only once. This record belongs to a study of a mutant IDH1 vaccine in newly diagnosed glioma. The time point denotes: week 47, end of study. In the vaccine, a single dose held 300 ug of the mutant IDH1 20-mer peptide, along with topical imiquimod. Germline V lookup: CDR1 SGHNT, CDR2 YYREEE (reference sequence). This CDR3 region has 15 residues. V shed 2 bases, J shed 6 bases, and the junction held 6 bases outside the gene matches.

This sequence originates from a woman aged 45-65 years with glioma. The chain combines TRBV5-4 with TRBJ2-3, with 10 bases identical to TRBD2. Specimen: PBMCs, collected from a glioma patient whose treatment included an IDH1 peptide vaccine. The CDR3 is CASSFGLAAGDTQYF. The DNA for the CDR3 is TGTGCCAGCAGCTTTGGACTAGCGGCCGGGGATACGCAGTATTTT.